This TCR beta chain was recorded in a study of blood T cells in healthy people across ages. V lost 7 bases, J lost 4 bases, and 15 bases lay in between. Germline V CDR1 and CDR2: ENHRY, SYGVKD. The CDR3 spans 14 residues. Then a second PCR, running roughly 7 to 11 cycles, was carried out with a sample-barcoded 5' primer and a J-beta primer mix. MiXCR, applied by TCRdb to the 5' RACE reads, yields one record per CDR3 protein. The data show 850,000 to 1,300,000 distinct CDR3 sequences, 35% to 55% seen once. Sequencing was carried out using blood. The chain recombines TRBV10-3 with TRBJ2-3, with a tentative D call TRBD2 (6 bases). This sequence originates from an older woman in good health. CDR3 protein: CAIKRGGEADTQYF. The DNA for the CDR3 is TGTGCCATCAAGAGGGGAGGTGAGGCAGATACGCAGTATTTT.